These 9 T cell receptor beta chains share one sample of origin, sequenced in a study of cytomegalovirus exposure and HLA in healthy donors. PCR employed 60 Vbeta and 13 Jbeta primers. Method: immunoSEQ multiplex PCR; TCRdb's copy keeps in-frame clones and lacks some. The table records approximately 40,000 clones, roughly 85% of them present only once. The sequencing input was PBMCs. These receptors came from a woman in her 40s in good health and CMV-seropositive.

The J gene is TRBJ1-1, the V gene TRBV7-9; D is uncertain. The CDR3 covers 13 residues. Looked up from germline, CDR1 is SEHNR and CDR2 is FQNEAQ (reference sequence). The V end was cut by 3 bases, the J end by 1 base, with 6 bases between. DNA for the CDR3: TGTGCCAGCAGCTTCGACAAGAACACTGAAGCTTTCTTT. It is translated as CASSFDKNTEAFF.

The V and J genes are TRBV5-6 and TRBJ1-6; no clear D gene. Germline loops: CDR1 SGHDT, CDR2 YYEEEE. V gave up 7 bases and J gave up 0 bases, with 14 bases separating them. The CDR3 length is 16 residues. Here the CDR3 reads CASAQWRSSYNSPLHF. The CDR3 DNA is TGTGCCAGCGCCCAGTGGAGGAGCTCCTATAATTCACCCCTCCACTTT.

J is TRBJ2-5 and V is TRBV5-1; 8 bases are a match to TRBD2. The CDR3 spans 15 residues. Trimming took 1 base from V and 5 from J; bases not matched to a gene: 7. Germline values: CDR1 SGHRS, CDR2 YFSETQ. The DNA of the CDR3 is TGCGCCAGCAGCTTGTCAGGTAGCGGGGCGGAGACCCAGTACTTC. Its translation is CASSLSGSGAETQYF.

This sequence joins TRBV9 and TRBJ2-1; D is unclear. The CDR3 is 10 residues long. Trimming cost V 6 bases and J 8 bases, with 6 bases left between them. CDR1 is SGDLS, CDR2 YYNGEE, per germline. The CDR3 is CASNPDEQFF. The CDR3 bases are TGTGCCAGCAATCCCGATGAGCAGTTCTTC.

This rearrangement joins TRBV7-2 to TRBJ1-1, with 7 nucleotides matching TRBD1. This CDR3 is 15 amino acids long. The J segment lost 0 bases and the V segment lost 5 bases, leaving 6 bases of the junction unmatched. CDR1 is SGHTA, CDR2 FQGNSA, per germline. Here the CDR3 DNA reads TGTGCCAGCAGCCCCTACAGGGGCATGAACACTGAAGCTTTCTTT. The encoded protein is CASSPYRGMNTEAFF.

The chain recombines TRBV5-1 with TRBJ2-7; tentatively, D is TRBD1 (5 bases). The ends were cut back, 0 bases at V and 0 bases at J, with 10 bases in the middle. Germline V lookup: CDR1 SGHRS, CDR2 YFSETQ. The CDR3 is 15 residues long. CDR3 nucleotide sequence: TGCGCCAGCAGCTTGGGGCAGGGAAACTCCTACGAGCAGTACTTC. This translates into CASSLGQGNSYEQYF.

J is TRBJ2-1 and V is TRBV7-8, with D possibly TRBD1 on 5 matching bases. Trimming left V 0 bases short and J 9 bases short, with 9 bases between. Germline-derived CDR1 and CDR2 are SGHVS and FQNEAQ. This CDR3 spans 13 amino acids. CDR3 region: CASSLAQGVEQFF. As DNA, the CDR3 is TGTGCCAGCAGCTTAGCGCAAGGGGTTGAGCAGTTCTTC.

The chain links TRBV14 to TRBJ2-1; 7 positions agree with TRBD1. The CDR3 extends over 15 amino acids. V lost 4 bases, J lost 4 bases, and 7 bases stayed unmatched. Germline CDR1 SGHDN, CDR2 FVKESK. The DNA for the CDR3 is TGTGCCAGCAGCCGCTGGCAGGGACAGTACAATGAGCAGTTCTTC. Its translation is CASSRWQGQYNEQFF.

This clone was observed a handful of times. This rearrangement joins TRBV7-7 to TRBJ1-5; no clear D. V shed 3 bases and J shed 3 bases, with 9 bases lying between them. Germline V gene sequence: CDR1 SSHAT, CDR2 FNYEAQ (reference sequence). This CDR3 region has 14 residues. The CDR3 is CASSFGAPNQPQHF. CDR3 sequence (DNA): TGTGCCAGCAGCTTCGGAGCGCCCAATCAGCCCCAGCATTTT.